This TCR beta chain was sequenced during a study of T-cell reconstitution after alpha-beta-depleted transplantation in children. Unique molecular identifiers were used to barcode this TCRbeta library. MiXCR, applied by TCRdb to the PCR reads, yields one record per CDR3 protein. The repertoire holds hundreds of thousands of distinct CDR3 sequences, 8.5% to 10% seen once, with approximately 6.2% in the top ten. This clonotype was picked up one time. One base away lies a much larger clone, so this may be a sequencing read error. The final CDR3 position lacks the conserved phenylalanine or tryptophan, pointing to a likely read error. Germline-derived CDR1 and CDR2 are DFQATT and SNEGSKA (reference sequence). Germline trimming cut 4 bases from V and 0 bases from J; bases unmatched to any gene: 7. The CDR3 runs to 16 residues.

Source: PBMCs from the stem cell graft donor, taken from the stem cell graft. The V and J genes are TRBV20-1 and TRBJ2-3; 10 bases are a match to TRBD2. The receptor's source is a human donor who donated a stem cell graft to a child with acute lymphoblastic leukemia. CDR3 loop: CSANPTSGHSTDTQYY. The CDR3 DNA is TGCAGTGCTAACCCGACTAGCGGGCATAGCACAGATACGCAGTATTAT.